The following is a T cell receptor beta chain sequence with its context. Its antigen is currently unknown. This entry comes from a study of CD8+ T cells in alopecia areata. Findings and limits, study-wide: Scalp clonality, along with expanded CD8+ clones among the top 100, was significantly decreased by tofacitinib.

V was clipped by 8 bases and J by 4 bases; unmatched bases: 16. CDR1 and CDR2 from the germline V gene are SQVTM and ANQGSEA. The CDR3 is made up of 16 amino acids. The treatment denotes: oral pan-JAK inhibitor, 5-10 mg twice daily. Lesional scalp punch biopsies and peripheral blood were collected from alopecia areata patients. Reverse transcription of extracted RNA yielded cDNA, which provided the sequencing template. Sequencing was performed with immunoSEQ multiplex PCR; in TCRdb, only in-frame clones are kept and a portion is missing. The sample records over 100,000 clones, 50% to 55% being singletons.

This TCR derives from a human donor with alopecia areata. V usage is TRBV29-1 and J usage is TRBJ1-1; TRBD1 matches 10 bases. This specimen consisted of CD4+ T cells sorted from blood, obtained at week 4, from a patient treated with tofacitinib. CDR3 region: CSSEDVGTGAATEAFF. As DNA, the CDR3 is TGCAGCTCCGAAGATGTGGGGACAGGGGCGGCCACTGAAGCTTTCTTT. Filled out from reference TRBV29-1 and TRBJ1-1, the complete variable domain reads SAVISQKPSRDICQRGTSLTIQCQVDSQVTMMFWYRQQPGQSLTLIATANQGSEATYESGFVIDKFPISRPNLTFSTLTVSNMSPEDSSIYLCSSEDVGTGAATEAFFGQGTRLTVV.